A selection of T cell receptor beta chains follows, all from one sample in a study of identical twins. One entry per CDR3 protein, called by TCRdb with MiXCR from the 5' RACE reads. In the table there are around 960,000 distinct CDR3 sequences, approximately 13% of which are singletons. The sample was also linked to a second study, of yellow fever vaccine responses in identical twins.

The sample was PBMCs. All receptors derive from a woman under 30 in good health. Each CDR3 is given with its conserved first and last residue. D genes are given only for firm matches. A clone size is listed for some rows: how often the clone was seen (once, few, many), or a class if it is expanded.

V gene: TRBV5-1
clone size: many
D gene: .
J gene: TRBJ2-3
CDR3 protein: CASSLGVAAQGTTQYF
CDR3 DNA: TGCGCCAGCAGCTTGGGAGTAGCCGCCCAGGGAACTACGCAGTATTTT

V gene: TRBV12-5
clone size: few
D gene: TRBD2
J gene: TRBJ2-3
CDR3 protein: CASGPSGTSTDTQYF
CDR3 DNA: TGTGCTAGTGGTCCAAGCGGGACGAGCACAGATACGCAGTATTTT

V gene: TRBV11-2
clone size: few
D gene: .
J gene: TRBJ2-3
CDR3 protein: CASSPQPPSTDTQYF
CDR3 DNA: TGTGCCAGCAGCCCCCAACCACCTAGCACAGATACGCAGTATTTT

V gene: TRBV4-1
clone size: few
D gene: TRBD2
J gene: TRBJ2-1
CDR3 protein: CASSYRLANNEQFF
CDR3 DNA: TGCGCCAGCAGCTATCGACTAGCGAACAATGAGCAGTTCTTC

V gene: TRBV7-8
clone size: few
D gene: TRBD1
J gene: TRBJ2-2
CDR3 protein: CASSLGGGQGISGTGELFF
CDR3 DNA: TGTGCCAGCAGCTTAGGTGGGGGACAGGGGATATCTGGGACCGGGGAGCTGTTTTTT

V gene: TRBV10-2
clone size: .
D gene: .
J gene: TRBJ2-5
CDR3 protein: CASSVDPLGETQYF
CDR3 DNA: TGCGCCAGCAGTGTTGACCCCCTCGGGGAGACCCAGTACTTC

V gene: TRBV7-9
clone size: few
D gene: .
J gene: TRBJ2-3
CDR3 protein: CASSLGPGIDTQYF
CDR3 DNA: TGTGCCAGCAGCTTAGGCCCTGGGATAGATACGCAGTATTTT

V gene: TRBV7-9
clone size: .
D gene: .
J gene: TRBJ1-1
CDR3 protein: CASSRPGNTEAFF
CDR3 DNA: TGTGCCAGCAGCCGACCCGGGAACACTGAAGCTTTCTTT

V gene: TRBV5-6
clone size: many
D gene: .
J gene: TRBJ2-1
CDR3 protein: CASSLDRVSGYNEQFF
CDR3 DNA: TGTGCCAGCAGCTTGGATCGGGTTTCGGGTTACAATGAGCAGTTCTTC

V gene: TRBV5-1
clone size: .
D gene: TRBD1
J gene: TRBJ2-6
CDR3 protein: CASSGTGIGTNVLTF
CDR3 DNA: TGCGCCAGCAGCGGGACAGGGATCGGGACCAACGTCCTGACTTTC

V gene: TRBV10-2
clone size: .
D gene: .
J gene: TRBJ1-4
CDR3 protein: CASSGRTATNEKLFF
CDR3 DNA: TGCGCCAGCAGTGGGAGGACGGCAACTAATGAAAAACTGTTTTTT

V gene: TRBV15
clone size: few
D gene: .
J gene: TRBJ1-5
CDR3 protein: CATSSPRQVDQPQHF
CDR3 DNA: TGTGCCACCAGCAGCCCTAGACAGGTTGATCAGCCCCAGCATTTT

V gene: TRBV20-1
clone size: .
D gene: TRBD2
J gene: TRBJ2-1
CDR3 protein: CSADYQRGRDYNEQFF
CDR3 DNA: TGCAGTGCTGATTACCAGCGGGGCCGGGACTACAATGAGCAGTTCTTC

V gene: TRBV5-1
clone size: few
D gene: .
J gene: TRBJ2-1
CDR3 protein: CASSFPDPLHNEQFF
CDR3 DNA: TGCGCCAGCAGCTTTCCGGACCCACTCCACAATGAGCAGTTCTTC

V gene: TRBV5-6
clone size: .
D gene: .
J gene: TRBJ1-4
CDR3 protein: CASSHRQWPGEKLFF
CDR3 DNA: TGTGCCAGCAGCCACCGACAATGGCCTGGAGAAAAACTGTTTTTT

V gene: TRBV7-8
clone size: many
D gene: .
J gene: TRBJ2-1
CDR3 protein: CASSFGGSGAYNEQFF
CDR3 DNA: TGTGCCAGCAGCTTCGGAGGATCAGGGGCCTACAATGAGCAGTTCTTC

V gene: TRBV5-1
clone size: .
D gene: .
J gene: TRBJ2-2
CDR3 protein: CASSQEGLPNTGELFF
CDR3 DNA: TGCGCCAGCAGCCAGGAAGGCCTTCCGAACACCGGGGAGCTGTTTTTT

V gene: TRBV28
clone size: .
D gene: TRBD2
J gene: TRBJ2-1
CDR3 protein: CASRTGGVYEQFF
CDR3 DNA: TGTGCCAGCAGGACGGGGGGGGTATATGAGCAGTTCTTC

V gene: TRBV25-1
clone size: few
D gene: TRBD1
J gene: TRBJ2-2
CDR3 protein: CASRGQGEGTGELFF
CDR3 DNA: TGTGCCAGCCGGGGACAGGGGGAAGGCACCGGGGAGCTGTTTTTT

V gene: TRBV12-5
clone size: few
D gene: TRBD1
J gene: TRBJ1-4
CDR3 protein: CASGHGTGHEKLFF
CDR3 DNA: TGTGCTAGTGGTCACGGGACAGGGCATGAAAAACTGTTTTTT

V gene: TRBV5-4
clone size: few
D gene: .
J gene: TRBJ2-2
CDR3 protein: CASSLFGGRELFF
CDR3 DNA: TGTGCCAGCAGCTTGTTTGGGGGGCGGGAGCTGTTTTTT

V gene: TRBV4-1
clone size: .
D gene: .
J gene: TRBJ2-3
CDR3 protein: CASYGPATDTQYF
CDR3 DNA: TGCGCCAGCTACGGACCGGCCACAGATACGCAGTATTTT

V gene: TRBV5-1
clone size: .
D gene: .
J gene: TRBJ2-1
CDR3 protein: CASSLLASRDEQFF
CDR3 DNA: TGCGCCAGCAGCTTGTTGGCCTCGCGGGATGAGCAGTTCTTC

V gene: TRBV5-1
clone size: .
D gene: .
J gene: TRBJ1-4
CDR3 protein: CASRRGGGTNEKLFF
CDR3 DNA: TGCGCCAGCAGACGGGGAGGAGGAACTAATGAAAAACTGTTTTTT

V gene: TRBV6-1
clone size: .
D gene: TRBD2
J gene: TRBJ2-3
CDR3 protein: CASSPGGPRNTQYF
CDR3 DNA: TGTGCCAGCAGCCCGGGGGGGCCAAGGAACACGCAGTATTTT

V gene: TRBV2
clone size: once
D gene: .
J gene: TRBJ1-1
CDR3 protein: CASGDKGGTEAFF
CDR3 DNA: TGTGCCAGCGGGGACAAGGGGGGGACTGAAGCTTTCTTT

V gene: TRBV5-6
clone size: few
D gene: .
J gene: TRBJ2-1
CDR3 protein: CASSLGGVWLVIDEQFF
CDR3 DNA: TGTGCCAGCAGCTTGGGGGGGGTTTGGCTGGTCATCGATGAGCAGTTCTTC

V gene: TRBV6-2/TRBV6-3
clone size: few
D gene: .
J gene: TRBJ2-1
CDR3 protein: CASSYWGKDEQFF
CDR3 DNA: TGTGCCAGCAGTTACTGGGGAAAGGATGAGCAGTTCTTC

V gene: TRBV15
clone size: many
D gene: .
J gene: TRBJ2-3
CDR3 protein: CATSKTDTQYF
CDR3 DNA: TGTGCCACCAGCAAGACAGATACGCAGTATTTT

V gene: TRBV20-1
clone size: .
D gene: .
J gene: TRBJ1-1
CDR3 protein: CSSHMNTEAFF
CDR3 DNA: TGCAGTTCACATATGAACACTGAAGCTTTCTTT

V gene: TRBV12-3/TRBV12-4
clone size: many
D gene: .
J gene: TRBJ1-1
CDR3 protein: CASSTTGPVNTEAFF
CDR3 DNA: TGTGCCAGCAGTACAACAGGCCCCGTGAACACTGAAGCTTTCTTT

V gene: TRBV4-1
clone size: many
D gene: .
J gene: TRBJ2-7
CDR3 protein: CASSQVGAGGNEQYF
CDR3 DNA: TGCGCCAGCAGCCAAGTCGGAGCAGGAGGCAACGAGCAGTACTTC

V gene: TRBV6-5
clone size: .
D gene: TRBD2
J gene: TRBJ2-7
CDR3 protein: CASSSRLAAYEQYF
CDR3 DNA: TGTGCCAGCAGTTCGAGACTAGCGGCCTACGAGCAGTACTTC

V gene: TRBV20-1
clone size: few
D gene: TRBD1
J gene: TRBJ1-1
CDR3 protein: CSARGLRDRAAFF
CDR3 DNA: TGCAGTGCTAGGGGTCTTCGGGACAGGGCGGCTTTCTTT

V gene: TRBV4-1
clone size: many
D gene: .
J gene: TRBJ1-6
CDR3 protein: CASSQDMLYNSPLHF
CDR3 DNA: TGCGCCAGCAGCCAAGACATGCTCTATAATTCACCCCTCCACTTT

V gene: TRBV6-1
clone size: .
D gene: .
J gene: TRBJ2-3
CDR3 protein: CASSPLGGQRDTQYF
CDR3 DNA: TGTGCCAGCAGCCCGCTCGGGGGACAAAGGGATACGCAGTATTTT

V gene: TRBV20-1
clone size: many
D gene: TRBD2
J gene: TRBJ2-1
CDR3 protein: CSARRSGIYNEQFF
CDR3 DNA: TGCAGTGCCAGAAGAAGCGGGATATACAATGAGCAGTTCTTC

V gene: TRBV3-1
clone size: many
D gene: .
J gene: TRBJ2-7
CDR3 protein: CASSQGRGRYEQYF
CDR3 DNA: TGTGCCAGCAGCCAAGGGCGGGGTCGCTACGAGCAGTACTTC

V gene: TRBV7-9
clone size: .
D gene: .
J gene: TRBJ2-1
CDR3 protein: CASSSSGLLYNEQFF
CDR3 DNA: TGTGCCAGCAGCTCGTCGGGACTGTTATACAATGAGCAGTTCTTC

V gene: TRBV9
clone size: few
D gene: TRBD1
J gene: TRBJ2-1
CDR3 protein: CASSVAWDRGDNEQFF
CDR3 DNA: TGTGCCAGCAGCGTAGCATGGGACAGGGGCGACAATGAGCAGTTCTTC

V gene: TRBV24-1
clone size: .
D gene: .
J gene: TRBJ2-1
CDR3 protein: CATSDPNGEQFF
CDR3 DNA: TGTGCCACCAGTGATCCAAACGGGGAGCAGTTCTTC

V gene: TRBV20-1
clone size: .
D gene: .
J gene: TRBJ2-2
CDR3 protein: CSARDMSSSTGELFF
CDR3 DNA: TGCAGTGCTAGAGATATGTCTAGCTCCACCGGGGAGCTGTTTTTT

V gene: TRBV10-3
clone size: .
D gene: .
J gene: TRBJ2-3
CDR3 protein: CAISGAYDTDTQYF
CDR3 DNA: TGTGCCATCAGCGGGGCGTACGACACAGATACGCAGTATTTT

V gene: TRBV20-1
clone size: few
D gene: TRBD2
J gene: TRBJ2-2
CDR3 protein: CSARGLGLGNTGELFF
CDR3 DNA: TGCAGTGCTAGAGGATTGGGACTAGGTAACACCGGGGAGCTGTTTTTT

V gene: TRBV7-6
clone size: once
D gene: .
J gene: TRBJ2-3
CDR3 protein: CASSPKSRGRGTDTQYF
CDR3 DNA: TGTGCCAGCAGCCCCAAAAGCAGGGGTCGGGGCACAGATACGCAGTATTTT

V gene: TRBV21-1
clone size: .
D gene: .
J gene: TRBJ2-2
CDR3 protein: CASSNLPGPPNTGELFF
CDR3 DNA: TGTGCCAGCAGCAACCTGCCGGGACCCCCGAACACCGGGGAGCTGTTTTTT

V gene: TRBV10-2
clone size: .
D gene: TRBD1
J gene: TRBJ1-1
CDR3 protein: CASSDPRDRGQSEAFF
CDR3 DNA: TGCGCCAGCAGTGACCCCCGGGACAGGGGGCAGAGTGAAGCTTTCTTT

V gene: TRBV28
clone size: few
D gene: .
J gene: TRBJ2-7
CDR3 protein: CASSLFKVEQYF
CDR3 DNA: TGTGCCAGCAGTTTATTTAAGGTCGAGCAGTACTTC

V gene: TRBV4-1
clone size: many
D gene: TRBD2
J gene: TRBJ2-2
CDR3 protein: CASNYAPGTSGVNTGELFF
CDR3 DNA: TGCGCCAGCAACTATGCCCCAGGGACTAGCGGGGTAAACACCGGGGAGCTGTTTTTT

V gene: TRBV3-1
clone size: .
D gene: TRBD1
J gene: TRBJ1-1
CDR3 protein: CASSYTSGGAFF
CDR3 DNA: TGTGCCAGCAGCTATACGTCAGGGGGAGCTTTCTTT

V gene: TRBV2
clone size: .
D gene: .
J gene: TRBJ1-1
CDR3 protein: CASNRAGATEAFF
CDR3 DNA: TGTGCCAGCAATCGGGCAGGAGCCACTGAAGCTTTCTTT

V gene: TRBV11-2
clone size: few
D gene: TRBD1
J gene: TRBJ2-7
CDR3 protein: CASRALRGWGEQYF
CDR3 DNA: TGTGCCAGCAGGGCACTCAGGGGGTGGGGAGAGCAGTACTTC

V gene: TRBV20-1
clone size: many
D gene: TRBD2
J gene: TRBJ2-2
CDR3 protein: CSARDGRADTGELFF
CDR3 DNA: TGCAGTGCTAGAGATGGGAGGGCGGACACCGGGGAGCTGTTTTTT

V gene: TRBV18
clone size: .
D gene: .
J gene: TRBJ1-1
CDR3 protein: CASSPRGRENTEAFF
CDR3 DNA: TGTGCCAGCTCACCTCGGGGACGCGAGAACACTGAAGCTTTCTTT

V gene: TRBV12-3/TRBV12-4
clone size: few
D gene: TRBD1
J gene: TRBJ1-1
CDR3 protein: CASSLEGGRAFF
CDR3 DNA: TGTGCCAGCAGTTTGGAAGGGGGCCGAGCTTTCTTT

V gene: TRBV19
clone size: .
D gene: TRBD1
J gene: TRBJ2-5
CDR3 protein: CASRGQVEETQYF
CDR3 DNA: TGTGCCAGTAGAGGACAGGTGGAAGAGACCCAGTACTTC

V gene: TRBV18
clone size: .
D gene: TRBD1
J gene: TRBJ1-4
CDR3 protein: CASSPGTGGRKLFF
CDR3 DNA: TGTGCCAGCTCACCCGGGACAGGGGGGCGAAAACTGTTTTTT

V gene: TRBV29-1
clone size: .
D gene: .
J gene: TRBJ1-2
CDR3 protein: CSVDADRNNYGYTF
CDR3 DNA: TGCAGCGTTGACGCGGACAGAAATAACTATGGCTACACCTTC

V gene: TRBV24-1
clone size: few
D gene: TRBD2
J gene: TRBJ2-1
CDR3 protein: CATSDLSAGGNEQFF
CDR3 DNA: TGTGCCACCAGTGATTTAAGTGCGGGGGGGAATGAGCAGTTCTTC